The clone carrying this T cell receptor beta chain was observed a single time. As yet, its antigen is unknown. This sample was included in a study of glioma-infiltrating T cells after dendritic cell vaccination. As for the study in general: Dendritic cell vaccination trial patients had either newly diagnosed or recurrent glioblastoma. General study results and limits: Higher pretreatment TIL content predicted longer progression-free time and survival. Complete blood and tumor specimen sets were limited to few patients.

V gave up 4 bases and J gave up 4 bases; unmatched junction bases: 1. CDR1 and CDR2 from the germline V gene are KGHSH and LQKENI. This CDR3 spans 14 amino acids. The data were produced by immunoSEQ multiplex PCR, yet TCRdb's version contains in-frame clones alone and is incomplete. The sample lists 75,000 to 85,000 clones; about nine tenths were seen once. Time point indicated: after dendritic cell vaccination, including at tumor progression/relapse. Selection required adequate fresh-frozen tumor tissue plus more than two years' survival data. The genes are TRBV18 and TRBJ1-4; 9 bases line up with TRBD1. The receptor comes from a human donor with glioblastoma. The starting material was blood, obtained after dendritic cell vaccination. The CDR3 reads CASSRTGVNEKLFF. DNA of the CDR3: TGTGCCAGCTCACGGACAGGGGTTAATGAAAAACTGTTTTTT.